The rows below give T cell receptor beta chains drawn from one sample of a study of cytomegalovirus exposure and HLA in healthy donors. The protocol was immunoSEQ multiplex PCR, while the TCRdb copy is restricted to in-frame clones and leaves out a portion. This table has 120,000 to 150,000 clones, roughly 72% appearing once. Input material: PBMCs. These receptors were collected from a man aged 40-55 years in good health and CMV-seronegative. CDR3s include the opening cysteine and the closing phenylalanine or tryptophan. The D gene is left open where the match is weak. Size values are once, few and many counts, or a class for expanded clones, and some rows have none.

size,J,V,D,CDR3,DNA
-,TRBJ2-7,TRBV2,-,CASSESRYPGEQYF,TGTGCCAGCAGTGAGAGCAGGTATCCAGGCGAGCAGTACTTC
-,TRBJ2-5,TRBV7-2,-,CASSVDKWKEETQYF,TGTGCCAGCAGCGTCGACAAGTGGAAGGAAGAGACCCAGTACTTC
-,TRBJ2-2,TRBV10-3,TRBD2,CAIMSGRDTGELFF,TGTGCCATCATGAGCGGGAGAGACACCGGGGAGCTGTTTTTT
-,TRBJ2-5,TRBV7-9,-,CASSSTLSGRYQETQYF,TGTGCCAGCAGCTCGACCCTTAGCGGTAGGTACCAAGAGACCCAGTACTTC
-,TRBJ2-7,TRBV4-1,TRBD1,CASSHKTGDLVGEQYF,TGCGCCAGCAGCCATAAGACAGGGGACCTCGTGGGGGAGCAGTACTTC
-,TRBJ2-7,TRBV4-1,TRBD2,CASSQDLGLAYEQYF,TGCGCCAGCAGCCAAGATTTGGGACTAGCCTACGAGCAGTACTTC
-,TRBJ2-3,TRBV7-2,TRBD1,CASREQTGAVTDTQYF,TGTGCCAGTAGGGAACAGACAGGGGCGGTAACAGATACGCAGTATTTT
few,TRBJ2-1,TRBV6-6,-,CASSYSLSERNEQFF,TGTGCCAGCAGTTACTCTCTAAGTGAGCGGAATGAGCAGTTCTTC
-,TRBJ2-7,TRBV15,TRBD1,CATSRRQGGYEQYF,TGTGCCACCAGCAGGAGACAGGGTGGCTACGAGCAGTACTTC
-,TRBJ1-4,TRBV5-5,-,CASSWTAFLEKLFF,TGTGCCAGCAGCTGGACAGCGTTCTTGGAAAAACTGTTTTTT
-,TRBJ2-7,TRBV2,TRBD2,CASSEWGAGVSYEQYF,TGTGCCAGCAGTGAATGGGGAGCGGGGGTCTCCTACGAGCAGTACTTC